These 9 T cell receptor beta chains came from one sample sequenced in a study of T cell responses to AZD1222 COVID-19 vaccine. Repertoires were generated with immunoSEQ multiplex PCR, while TCRdb's copy carries only in-frame clones and drops some. Among roughly 80,000 clones listed, about nine tenths were seen once. The sample was peripheral blood, taken 28 days after the second AZD1222 dose. The receptors here all came from an adult who received the AZD1222 COVID-19 vaccine.

This sequence joins TRBV23-1 and TRBJ2-2; perhaps TRBD1 as D (5 bases). TRBV23-1 is noted as an ORF with a role that remains uncertain. Trimming left V 2 bases short and J 1 base short, with 8 bases between. CDR3 size: 15 residues. CDR3 in DNA: TGCGCCAGCAGTCAAATACAGGAGAACACCGGGGAGCTGTTTTTT. Amino acids: CASSQIQENTGELFF.

V is TRBV28 and J is TRBJ1-1, with D possibly being TRBD1 (6 bases). Germline lookup yields CDR1 MDHEN and CDR2 SYDVKM. With 6 bases removed from V and 1 base from J, the gap between germline ends came to 12 bases. The CDR3 consists of 14 residues. CDR3 bases: TGTGCCAGCAGGCTAAGGGGGGCGAACACTGAAGCTTTCTTT. This gives the protein CASRLRGANTEAFF.

V and J are TRBV12-3 or TRBV12-4 and TRBJ1-2; 8 bases are a match to TRBD1. V dropped 4 bases and J dropped 8; count of bases not matched to a gene: 3. The CDR3 covers 12 residues. The CDR3 bases are TGTGCCAGCAGTTGGGGACAGGCGGGCTACACCTTC. Translated, it gives CASSWGQAGYTF.

This clone has only one observation. The gene calls are TRBV5-1 and TRBJ1-2; 7 bases are shared with TRBD1. In germline, CDR1 is SGHRS, CDR2 YFSETQ. J lost 5 bases, V lost 0 bases, and 1 base had no gene match. The CDR3 loop spans 13 amino acids. The CDR3 DNA reads TGCGCCAGCAGCTTGGTACAGGGGTATGGCTACACCTTC. Protein: CASSLVQGYGYTF. Full variable domain (outside the CDR3, taken from reference TRBV5-1 and TRBJ1-2): KAGVTQTPRYLIKTRGQQVTLSCSPISGHRSVSWYQQTPGQGLQFLFEYFSETQRNKGNFPGRFSGRQFSNSRSEMNVSTLELGDSALYLCASSLVQGYGYTFGSGTRLTVV.

V and J are TRBV19 and TRBJ1-2; tentatively, D is TRBD1 (5 bases). The CDR3 is made up of 11 amino acids. V was cut by 9 bases and J by 3 bases, with 8 bases left in between. Germline V gene lookup returns CDR1 LNHDA and CDR2 SQIVND (reference sequence). The CDR3 nucleotides read TGTGCCAGCGGGACGTACTATGGCTACACCTTC. As protein: CASGTYYGYTF.

This sequence joins TRBV28 and TRBJ1-3; D not resolved. The ends were cut back, 4 bases at V and 0 bases at J, with 16 bases in the middle. CDR1 MDHEN and CDR2 SYDVKM come from the germline V gene. The CDR3 is 17 residues long. Written as DNA, the CDR3 is TGTGCCAGCAGTTCCCCAACCTCGCCTAGCTCTGGAAACACCATATATTTT. The encoded protein is CASSSPTSPSSGNTIYF.

J is TRBJ1-2 and V is TRBV3-1 (or the pseudogene TRBV3-2); TRBD1 matches 10 bases. CDR1 and CDR2 (germline): LGHDT, YNNKEL (reference sequence). Trimming removed 4 bases from V and 4 bases from J; junction bases left unmatched: 6. This CDR3 contains 15 residues. The CDR3 protein is CASSRWTGGGYGYTF. Here the CDR3 DNA reads TGTGCCAGCAGCCGCTGGACAGGGGGGGGCTATGGCTACACCTTC.

The V gene is TRBV6-2 or TRBV6-3, the J gene TRBJ1-2; D remains unclear. V dropped 5 bases and J dropped 4 bases, with 14 bases sitting between them. CDR1 is MNHEY and CDR2 is SVGEGT in the germline V gene. There are 14 residues in the CDR3. CDR3 DNA sequence: TGTGCCAGCAGTGAGCGGACGGAGACCTATGGCTACACCTTC. Protein sequence: CASSERTETYGYTF.

The chain couples TRBV2 to TRBJ1-5; possibly TRBD1 for D (6 bases). V was clipped by 8 bases and J by 5 bases, with 13 bases between them. The CDR3 has 13 amino acids. Per germline, CDR1 SNHLY and CDR2 FYNNEI. CDR3 sequence (DNA): TGTGCCAGCGGAGACGACAGGTATCAGCCCCAGCATTTT. This encodes CASGDDRYQPQHF.